These 5 T cell receptor beta chains originate from one sample sequenced in a study of spatial heterogeneity in lung cancer. Indicated time point: blood at routine non-recurrence follow-up after resection. One entry per CDR3 protein, called by TCRdb with MiXCR from the 5' RACE reads. The sample carries 30,000 to 35,000 distinct CDR3 sequences, over 9.5% recorded once. The sequencing here drew on PBMCs, taken at follow-up. Every receptor here comes from a female donor with early-stage non-small cell lung cancer.

This clonotype was seen only a few times. J is TRBJ2-3 and V is TRBV29-1; D is undetermined. Germline CDR1 reads SQVTM; CDR2 reads ANQGSEA. This CDR3 contains 15 residues. V lost 1 base, J lost 3 bases, and 14 bases lay in between. The CDR3 DNA reads TGCAGCGTTGAAGTGTACTGGAAAAAGACAGATACGCAGTATTTT. As protein: CSVEVYWKKTDTQYF.

This clonotype was seen repeatedly, ten times or more. The V gene is TRBV27, the J gene TRBJ1-1; TRBD1 is a possible D gene (5 bases). CDR1 and CDR2 (germline): MNHEY, SMNVEV (reference sequence). The ends were cut back, 6 bases at V and 7 bases at J, with 21 bases in the middle. The CDR3 has 15 amino acids. CDR3 nucleotides: TGTGCCAGCAGCGTTATATCCGGAATAGACAGTGAAGCTTTCTTT. Translation: CASSVISGIDSEAFF.

V gene TRBV12-3 or TRBV12-4 combines with J gene TRBJ2-5; the D gene is possibly TRBD2 (6 bases). V shed 6 bases and J shed 4 bases, with 12 bases lying between them. The CDR3 sequence is 13 residues long. The CDR3 nucleotides are TGTGCCAGCAGGCCGCGGGGTAGAGAGACCCAGTACTTC. Its protein product is CASRPRGRETQYF.

This clonotype was observed at least ten times. The chain is built from TRBV6-2 or TRBV6-3 and TRBJ2-1; TRBD1 is a possible D gene (5 bases). The CDR3 has 11 amino acids. The V end was cut by 8 bases, the J end by 9 bases, with 11 bases between. The V gene's germline CDR1 is MNHEY and CDR2 SVGEGT. The CDR3 is CASRWGGEQFF. The CDR3 DNA reads TGTGCCAGCCGCTGGGGCGGTGAGCAGTTCTTC.

This clonotype was seen repeatedly, ten times or more. This chain links TRBV5-1 with TRBJ2-5; possibly TRBD2 for D (6 bases). V was shortened by 4 bases and J by 2 bases, with 15 bases between the two germline ends. The CDR3 is made up of 15 amino acids. The germline V gene has CDR1 SGHRS and CDR2 YFSETQ. CDR3 in DNA: TGCGCCAGCAGCCCTTCGGGACTTCGACAAGAGACCCAGTACTTC. Translating it yields CASSPSGLRQETQYF.